The present T cell receptor beta chain was sequenced within a study of beta chain features in type 1 diabetes. Sequenced material consisted of expressed TCRB transcripts (all of the isolated RNA was reverse transcribed). The assay was immunoSEQ multiplex PCR, and TCRdb's table has in-frame clones only and misses some. The sample has 430,000 or so clones; about 10% are singletons. Trimming stripped 7 bases from V and 0 bases from J, with 8 bases between. From germline, CDR1 is SNHLY and CDR2 FYNNEI. This CDR3 comprises 13 residues. V and J are TRBV2 and TRBJ2-3; D gene ambiguous. Sequencing input: naive CD4+ T cells from blood. This TCR derives from a woman in her late teens or twenties in good health. The CDR3 DNA is TGTGCCAGCACCAGCGAGAGCACAGATACGCAGTATTTT. Translated: CASTSESTDTQYF.